This is a list of T cell receptor beta chains from one sample in a study of T cell responses to AZD1222 COVID-19 vaccine. The assay was immunoSEQ multiplex PCR, and TCRdb's table has in-frame clones only and misses some. The top ten hold more than 2.5% of the sample, which has 130,000 or so clones, more than 80% seen once. This specimen consisted of peripheral blood, obtained on day 0 of AZD1222 vaccination. These receptors were taken from an adult in good health. Both conserved end residues are part of each CDR3. A D gene is named only where the DNA matches it firmly. Not every row has a clone size; where given, it reads once, few, many or a size class.

d_gene	j_gene	v_gene	abundance	CDR3nt	CDR3aa
.	TRBJ2-4	TRBV28	.	TGTGCCAGCAGCCAGGGGGGGAGCAAAAACATTCAGTACTTC	CASSQGGSKNIQYF
TRBD1	TRBJ1-5	TRBV7-9	.	TGTGCCGGACCCGGGGACAGGGGTCGGGATCAGCCCCAGCATTTT	CAGPGDRGRDQPQHF
TRBD1	TRBJ2-6	TRBV15	.	TGTGCCACCAGCAGAGATCAAGAGACAGGGGTGGATGGGGCCAACGTCCTGACTTTC	CATSRDQETGVDGANVLTF
.	TRBJ1-1	TRBV19	.	TGTGCCAGTAGTACCCCAAGGGGCGCCACTGAAGCTTTCTTT	CASSTPRGATEAFF
.	TRBJ2-3	TRBV5-1	.	TGCGCCAGCAGCCGGAGACCTCCCACAGATACGCAGTATTTT	CASSRRPPTDTQYF
TRBD1	TRBJ2-7	TRBV7-9	.	TGTGCCAGCAGCTCCGACAGGGTCGGCTACGAGCAGTACTTC	CASSSDRVGYEQYF
.	TRBJ1-1	TRBV19	.	TGTGCCAGTAGTATCATCAAGAACACTGAAGCTTTCTTT	CASSIIKNTEAFF
.	TRBJ1-2	TRBV18	few	TGTGCCAGCTCACCACCTGGCAGGGTGAACTATGGCTACACCTTC	CASSPPGRVNYGYTF
TRBD1	TRBJ1-2	TRBV7-9	.	TGTGCCAGCAGCAAATTGGACAGGGGCTATGGCTACACCTTC	CASSKLDRGYGYTF
.	TRBJ1-3	TRBV4-3	.	TGCGCCAGCAGCCAAGATTGGGGGGAAGGCTACTCTGGAAACACCATATATTTT	CASSQDWGEGYSGNTIYF
.	TRBJ2-7	TRBV27	.	TGTGCCAGCAGTTTATGGGGGGGGCGGTCCTCCTACGAGCAGTACTTC	CASSLWGGRSSYEQYF
.	TRBJ2-1	TRBV11-3	.	TGTGCCAGCAGCTTCGGACAGACAAACAATGAGCAGTTCTTC	CASSFGQTNNEQFF
TRBD1	TRBJ2-7	TRBV9	few	TGTGCCAGCAGCGCTTGGACAGGGGGGGCGAGCGAGCAGTACTTC	CASSAWTGGASEQYF
.	TRBJ1-6	TRBV19	.	TGTGCCAGTAGTATTGCCACCCGCTGGGGACGGAGTTCACCCCTCCACTTT	CASSIATRWGRSSPLHF
.	TRBJ2-7	TRBV5-1	once	TGCGCCAGCAGCTTGGTGGGGGAAGGGGACGAGCAGTACTTC	CASSLVGEGDEQYF
.	TRBJ1-6	TRBV10-3	.	TGTGCCATCAGTGTTGGGATGAATTCACCCCTCCACTTT	CAISVGMNSPLHF
.	TRBJ1-6	TRBV6-5	.	TGTGCCAGCAGTTACAAGGTTGGGGTTTATAATTCACCCCTCCACTTT	CASSYKVGVYNSPLHF
.	TRBJ1-1	TRBV5-5	.	TGTGCCAGCAGCTTGGAAGGAGGAACAAACGCTGAAGCTTTCTTT	CASSLEGGTNAEAFF
.	TRBJ1-1	TRBV7-8	.	TGTGCCAGCAGCTTAGTAGCCAGGGGGAACACTGAAGCTTTCTTT	CASSLVARGNTEAFF
.	TRBJ1-5	TRBV4-2	once	TGTGCCAGCAGCTTTTCGGCCGAAACAGGAAATCAGCCCCAGCATTTT	CASSFSAETGNQPQHF
.	TRBJ2-2	TRBV5-1	.	TGCGCCAGCAGCTTGGCTTCGAAGGGGGGCCCCGGGGAGCTGTTTTTT	CASSLASKGGPGELFF
TRBD1	TRBJ2-1	TRBV2	.	TGTGCCAGCAGTGAAGATCGGCACAGGGGCTCCTACAATGAGCAGTTCTTC	CASSEDRHRGSYNEQFF
.	TRBJ1-5	TRBV6-5	.	TGTGCCAGCAGTTACTCGAGTAGGGCTCAGCCCCAGCATTTT	CASSYSSRAQPQHF
.	TRBJ1-4	TRBV15	.	TGTGCCACCAGCAGAGGCGACTCGGGGGAAAAACTGTTTTTT	CATSRGDSGEKLFF
.	TRBJ2-1	TRBV9	.	TGTGCCAGCAGCGTCGGACGGTACAATGAGCAGTTCTTC	CASSVGRYNEQFF
TRBD1	TRBJ2-7	TRBV6-2/TRBV6-3	.	TGTGCCAGCAGTTACGGGGCAGGGGGAAGAAGCGAGCAGTACTTC	CASSYGAGGRSEQYF
.	TRBJ2-7	TRBV7-8	few	TGTGCCAGCAGCCCGACAGATTACGAGCAGTACTTC	CASSPTDYEQYF